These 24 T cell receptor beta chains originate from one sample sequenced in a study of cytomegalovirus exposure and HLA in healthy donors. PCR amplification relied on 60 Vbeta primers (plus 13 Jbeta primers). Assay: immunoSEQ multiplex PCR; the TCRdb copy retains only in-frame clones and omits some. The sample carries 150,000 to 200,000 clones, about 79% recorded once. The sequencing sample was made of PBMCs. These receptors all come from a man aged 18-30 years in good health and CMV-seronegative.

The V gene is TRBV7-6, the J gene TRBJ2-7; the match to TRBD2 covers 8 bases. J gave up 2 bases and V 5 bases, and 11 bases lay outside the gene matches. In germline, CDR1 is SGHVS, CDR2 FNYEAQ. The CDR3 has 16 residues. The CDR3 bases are TGTGCCAGCAGCACCCACCGACTAGCGACCACCTACGAGCAGTACTTC. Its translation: CASSTHRLATTYEQYF.

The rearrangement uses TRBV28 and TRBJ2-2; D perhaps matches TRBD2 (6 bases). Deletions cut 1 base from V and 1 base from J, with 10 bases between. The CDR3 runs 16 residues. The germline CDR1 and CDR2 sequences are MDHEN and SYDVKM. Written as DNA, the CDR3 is TGTGCCAGCAGTTTATTCGTGGGACTGAACACCGGGGAGCTGTTTTTT. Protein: CASSLFVGLNTGELFF.

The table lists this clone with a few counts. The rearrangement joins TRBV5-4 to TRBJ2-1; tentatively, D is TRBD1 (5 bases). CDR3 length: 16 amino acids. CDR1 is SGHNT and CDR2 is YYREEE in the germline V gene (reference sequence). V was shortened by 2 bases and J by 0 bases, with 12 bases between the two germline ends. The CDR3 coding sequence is TGTGCCAGCAGCTTTGACAGAGAGATCTCCTACAATGAGCAGTTCTTC. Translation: CASSFDREISYNEQFF.

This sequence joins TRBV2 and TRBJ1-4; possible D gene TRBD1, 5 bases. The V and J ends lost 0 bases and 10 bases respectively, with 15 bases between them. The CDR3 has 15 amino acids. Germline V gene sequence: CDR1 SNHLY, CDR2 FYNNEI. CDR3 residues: CASSEARSAQGKLFF. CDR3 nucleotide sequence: TGTGCCAGCAGTGAAGCTAGGTCAGCCCAGGGAAAACTGTTTTTT.

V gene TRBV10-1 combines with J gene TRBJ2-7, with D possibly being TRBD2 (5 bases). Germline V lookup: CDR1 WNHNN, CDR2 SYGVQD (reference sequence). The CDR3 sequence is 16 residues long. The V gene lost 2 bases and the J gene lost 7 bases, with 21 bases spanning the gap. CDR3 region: CASSELTTLLTGEQYF. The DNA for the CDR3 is TGCGCCAGCAGTGAGCTTACTACTCTCTTAACGGGGGAGCAGTACTTC.

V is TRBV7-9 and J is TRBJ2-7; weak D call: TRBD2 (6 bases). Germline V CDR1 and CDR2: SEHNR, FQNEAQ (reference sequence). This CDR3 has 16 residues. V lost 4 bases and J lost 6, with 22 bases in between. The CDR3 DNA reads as TGTGCCAGCAGCTGGACTCCGGAGGGCAGGGTAGGCGAGCAGTACTTC. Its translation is CASSWTPEGRVGEQYF.

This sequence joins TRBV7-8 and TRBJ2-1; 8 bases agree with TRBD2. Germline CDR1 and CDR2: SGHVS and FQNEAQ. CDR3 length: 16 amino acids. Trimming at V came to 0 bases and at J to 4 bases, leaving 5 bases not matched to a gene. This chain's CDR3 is CASSLAVGGVYNEQFF. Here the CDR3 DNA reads TGTGCCAGCAGCTTAGCGGTCGGGGGGGTTTACAATGAGCAGTTCTTC.

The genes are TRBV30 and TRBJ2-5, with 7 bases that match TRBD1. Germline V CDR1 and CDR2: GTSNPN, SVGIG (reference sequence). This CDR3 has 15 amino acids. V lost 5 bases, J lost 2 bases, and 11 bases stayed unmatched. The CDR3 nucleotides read TGTGCCTGGGCCCAGGGACAGACGTCTCAAGAGACCCAGTACTTC. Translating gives CAWAQGQTSQETQYF.

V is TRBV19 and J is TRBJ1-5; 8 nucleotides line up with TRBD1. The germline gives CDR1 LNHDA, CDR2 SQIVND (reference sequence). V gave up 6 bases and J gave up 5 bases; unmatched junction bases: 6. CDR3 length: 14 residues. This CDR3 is CASRTGDRDQPQHF. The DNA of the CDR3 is TGTGCCAGTAGGACAGGGGATAGGGATCAGCCCCAGCATTTT. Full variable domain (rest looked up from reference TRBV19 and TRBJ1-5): DGGITQSPKYLFRKEGQNVTLSCEQNLNHDAMYWYRQDPGQGLRLIYYSQIVNDFQKGDIAEGYSVSREKKESFPLTVTSAQKNPTAFYLCASRTGDRDQPQHFGDGTRLSIL.

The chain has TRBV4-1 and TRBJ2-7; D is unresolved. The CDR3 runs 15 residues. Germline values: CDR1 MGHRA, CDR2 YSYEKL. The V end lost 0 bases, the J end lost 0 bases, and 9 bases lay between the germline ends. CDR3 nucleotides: TGCGCCAGCAGCCAAGAAGAAGATAGCTCCTACGAGCAGTACTTC. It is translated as CASSQEEDSSYEQYF.

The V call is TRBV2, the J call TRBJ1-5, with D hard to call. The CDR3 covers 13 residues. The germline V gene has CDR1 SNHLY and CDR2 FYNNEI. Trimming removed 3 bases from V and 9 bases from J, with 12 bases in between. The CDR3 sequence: CASSETRIRPQHF. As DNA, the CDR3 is TGTGCCAGCAGTGAGACACGTATACGGCCCCAGCATTTT.

CDR3 in amino acids: CASSPTSGGVQETQYF. The CDR3 nucleotides read TGTGCCAGCAGCCCCACTAGCGGGGGGGTTCAAGAGACCCAGTACTTC. V and J are TRBV4-2 and TRBJ2-5; 13 positions agree with TRBD2. The CDR3 spans 16 residues. Trimming cost V 4 bases and J 2 bases; bases outside gene matches: 4. The germline CDR1 and CDR2 sequences are LGHNA and YNFKEQ.

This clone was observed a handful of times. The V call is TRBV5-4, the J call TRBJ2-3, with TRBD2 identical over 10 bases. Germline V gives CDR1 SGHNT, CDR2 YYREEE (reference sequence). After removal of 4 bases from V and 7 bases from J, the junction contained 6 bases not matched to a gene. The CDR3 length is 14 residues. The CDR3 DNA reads TGTGCCAGCAGCCCGTTAGCGGGAGGATATACGCAGTATTTT. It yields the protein CASSPLAGGYTQYF.

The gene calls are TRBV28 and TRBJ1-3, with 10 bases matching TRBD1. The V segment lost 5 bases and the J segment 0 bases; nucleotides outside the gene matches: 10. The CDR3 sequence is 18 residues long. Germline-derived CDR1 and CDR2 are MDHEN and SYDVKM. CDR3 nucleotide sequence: TGTGCCAGCAGTGCGCACTGGACAGGGGGGAACTCTGGAAACACCATATATTTT. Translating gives CASSAHWTGGNSGNTIYF.

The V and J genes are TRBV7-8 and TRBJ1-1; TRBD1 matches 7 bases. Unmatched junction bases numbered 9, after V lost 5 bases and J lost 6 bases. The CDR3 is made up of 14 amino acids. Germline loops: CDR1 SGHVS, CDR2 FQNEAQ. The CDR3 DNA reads TGTGCCAGCAGCCGAAGGACAGGCCGAGCTGAAGCTTTCTTT. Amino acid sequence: CASSRRTGRAEAFF.

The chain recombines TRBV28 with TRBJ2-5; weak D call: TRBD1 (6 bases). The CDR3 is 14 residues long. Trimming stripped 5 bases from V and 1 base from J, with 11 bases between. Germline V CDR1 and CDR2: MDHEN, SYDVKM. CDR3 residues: CASSPGTPQETQYF. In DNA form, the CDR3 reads TGTGCCAGCAGTCCCGGGACACCCCAAGAGACCCAGTACTTC. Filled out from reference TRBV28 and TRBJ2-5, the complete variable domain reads DVKVTQSSRYLVKRTGEKVFLECVQDMDHENMFWYRQDPGLGLRLIYFSYDVKMKEKGDIPEGYSVSREKKERFSLILESASTNQTSMYLCASSPGTPQETQYFGPGTRLLVL.

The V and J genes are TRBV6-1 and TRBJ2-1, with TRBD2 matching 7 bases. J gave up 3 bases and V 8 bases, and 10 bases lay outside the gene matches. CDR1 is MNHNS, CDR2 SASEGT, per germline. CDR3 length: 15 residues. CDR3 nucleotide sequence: TGTGCCAGCCGAAACGGGAGGTCGCTCTACAATGAGCAGTTCTTC. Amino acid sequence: CASRNGRSLYNEQFF.

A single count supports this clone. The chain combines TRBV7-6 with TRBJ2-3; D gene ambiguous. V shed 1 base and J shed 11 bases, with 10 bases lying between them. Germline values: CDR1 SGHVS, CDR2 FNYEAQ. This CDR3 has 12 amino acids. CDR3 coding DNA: TGTGCCAGCAGCTTAGTTGATGGGCGGCAGTATTTT. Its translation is CASSLVDGRQYF.

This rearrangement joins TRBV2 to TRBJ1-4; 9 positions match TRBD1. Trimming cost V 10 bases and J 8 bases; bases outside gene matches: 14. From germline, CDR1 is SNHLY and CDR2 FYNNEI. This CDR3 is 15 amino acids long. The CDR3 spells CATKRGGTGTEKLFF. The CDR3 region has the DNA TGTGCCACTAAACGGGGTGGGACAGGGACGGAAAAACTGTTTTTT. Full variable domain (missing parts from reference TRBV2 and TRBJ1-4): EPEVTQTPSHQVTQMGQEVILRCVPISNHLYFYWYRQILGQKVEFLVSFYNNEISEKSEIFDDQFSVERPDGSNFTLKIRSTKLEDSAMYFCATKRGGTGTEKLFFGSGTQLSVL.

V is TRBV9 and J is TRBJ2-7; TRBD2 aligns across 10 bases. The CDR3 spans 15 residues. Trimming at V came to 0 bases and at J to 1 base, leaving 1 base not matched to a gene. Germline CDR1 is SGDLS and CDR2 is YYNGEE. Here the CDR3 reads CASSVASGGSYEQYF. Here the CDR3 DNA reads TGTGCCAGCAGCGTAGCTAGCGGGGGTTCCTACGAGCAGTACTTC.

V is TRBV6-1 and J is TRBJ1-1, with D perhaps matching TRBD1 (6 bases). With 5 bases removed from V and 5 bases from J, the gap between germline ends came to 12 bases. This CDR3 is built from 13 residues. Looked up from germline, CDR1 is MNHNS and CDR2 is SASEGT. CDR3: CASSSQGGTEAFF. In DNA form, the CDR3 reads TGTGCCAGCAGTTCACAGGGCGGAACTGAAGCTTTCTTT.

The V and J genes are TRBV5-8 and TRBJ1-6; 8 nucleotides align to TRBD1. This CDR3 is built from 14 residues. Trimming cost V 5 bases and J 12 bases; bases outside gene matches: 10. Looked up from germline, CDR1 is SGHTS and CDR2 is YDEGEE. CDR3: CASSAPGGWIPLHF. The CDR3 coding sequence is TGTGCCAGCAGTGCGCCAGGGGGCTGGATACCCCTCCACTTT.

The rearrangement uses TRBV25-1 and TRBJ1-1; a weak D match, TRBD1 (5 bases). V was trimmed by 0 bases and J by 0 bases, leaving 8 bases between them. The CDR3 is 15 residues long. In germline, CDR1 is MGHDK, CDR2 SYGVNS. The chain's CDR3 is CASSEYSGMNTEAFF. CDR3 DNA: TGTGCCAGCAGTGAATACTCAGGGATGAACACTGAAGCTTTCTTT.

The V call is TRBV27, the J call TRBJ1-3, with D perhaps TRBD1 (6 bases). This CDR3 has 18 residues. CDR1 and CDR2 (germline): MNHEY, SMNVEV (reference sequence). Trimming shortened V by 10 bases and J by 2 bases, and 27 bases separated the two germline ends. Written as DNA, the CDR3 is TGTGCCACCGGCCCACGGGGAGCCCCAGGGGTACCTGGAAACACCATATATTTT. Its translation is CATGPRGAPGVPGNTIYF.